This paragraph covers one TCR beta chain sequence. This clone's antigen is unknown. Within one base of it there is no much larger clone, and no base qualities were kept. The immunoSEQ Assay, a bias-controlled multiplex PCR, was used to amplify TCRbeta CDR3 regions from genomic DNA. As for the original processing: The number of nucleated cells in each sample was estimated by amplification of reference gene primers within the assay. To quantify the absolute abundance of each unique TCRbeta CDR3 rearrangement, sequence reads were collapsed and filtered. For each sample, productive Simpson clonality was calculated as the square root of Simpson's diversity index across productive rearrangements. This immuneACCESS table, as held by TCRdb, lists in-frame sequences with V and J called but not all clones. Of the missing ones, under half trace to an unresolved V gene in checked studies; the others have no known cause. The V and J calls and clone size are taken from that table; D and trimming were inferred from the DNA. The sample includes 200,000 to 250,000 clones, with 75% to 85% observed a single time. About 4.4% of the sample is taken by the ten largest.

Collaborating institutions collected whole blood in K2EDTA tubes following their own protocols. Collaborator samples were shipped for TCRbeta analysis as frozen whole blood, isolated PBMCs, or DNA extracted from either sample type. The CDR3, from cysteine to phenylalanine, totals 15 residues. This entry keeps only the CDR3 DNA: 45 bases, framed from base 1. The record originates from a study of blood T cell repertoires in COVID-19 (dated by TCRdb to the early 2020s). For the wider study: The collaborator samples originated in the United States, Italy and Spain and spanned the acute and convalescent phases of COVID-19. The material from the prospective study consisted of cDNA or gDNA derived from T cells, B-cell-depleted T cells, or PBMCs. The dataset comprised deeply sampled blood TCRbeta repertoires from subjects exposed to, actively infected with, or recovered from COVID-19. A freely available public database, intended as a resource for researchers studying the immune response to SARS-CoV-2, is where the repertoires were released. The samples were drawn from the first 160 participants of the ongoing ImmuneRACE study and from 950 to 1,500 subjects provided by 6 global collaborators. Nearly every sample came with metadata listing a de-identified subject ID, COVID-19 status, age in years and sex. Where HLA class I and class II types were available, the types were taken from metadata supplied by the sample provider, not from assay-based typing. Broader findings and caveats from the paper: Clinical and demographic metadata were provided uncurated, with the amount varying by source and participant.

The receptor's source is a woman aged 65 to 85 with acute or convalescent COVID-19. The sample comprised peripheral blood. The V and J segments used are TRBV12-2 and TRBJ1-1; the table names TRBD1, a call not compared with the DNA. TRBV12-2 is reported as a pseudogene. The DNA is TGTGCAAGTCGCCCCACAGGGGGCTTGAACACTGAAGCTTTCTTT. Its protein product is CASRPTGGLNTEAFF.